This T cell receptor beta chain was recorded in a study of post-analysis software for immune sequencing data. Study-wide results and limits: The normalized Chao1 diversity of multiple sclerosis patients was significantly lower than that of controls.

The TCR beta cDNA libraries carried unique molecular identifiers. T cells numbering about 0.85 to 11 million yielded 450,000 to 500,000 cDNA molecules. TCRdb analysed the PCR reads with MiXCR anew, one entry per CDR3 protein. This table holds roughly 580,000 distinct CDR3 sequences, roughly two fifths found once. A word on this clonotype: Its target is not known.

Sequencing used blood. The TCR comes from a girl aged 10-17 years with multiple sclerosis.

CDR3 DNA sequence: TGTGCCAGCAGTTCCGGACAGGGAGTGGATGGCTACACCTTC. Its translation is CASSSGQGVDGYTF. The rearrangement uses TRBV12-3 or TRBV12-4 and TRBJ1-2; 8 bases are shared with TRBD1. The CDR3 runs to 14 residues. J lost 6 bases, V lost 4 bases, and 7 bases had no gene match.